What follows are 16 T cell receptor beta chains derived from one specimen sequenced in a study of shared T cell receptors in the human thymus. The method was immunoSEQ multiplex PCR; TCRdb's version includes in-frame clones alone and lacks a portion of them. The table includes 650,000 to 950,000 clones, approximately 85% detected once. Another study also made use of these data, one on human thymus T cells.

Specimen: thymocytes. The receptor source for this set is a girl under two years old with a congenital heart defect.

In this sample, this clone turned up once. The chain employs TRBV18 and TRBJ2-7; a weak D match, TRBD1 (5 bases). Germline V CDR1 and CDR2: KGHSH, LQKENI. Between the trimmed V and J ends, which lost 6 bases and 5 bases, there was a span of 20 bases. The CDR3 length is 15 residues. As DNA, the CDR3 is TGTGCCAGCTCGCAGACGCTCAGGGTACCGGACGAGCAGTACTTC. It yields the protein CASSQTLRVPDEQYF.

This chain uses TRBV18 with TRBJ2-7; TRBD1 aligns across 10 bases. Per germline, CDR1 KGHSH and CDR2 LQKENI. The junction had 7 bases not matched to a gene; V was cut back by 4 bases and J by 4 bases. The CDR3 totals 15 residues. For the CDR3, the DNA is TGTGCCAGCTCACTTCGACAGGGGGCAGGATACGAGCAGTACTTC. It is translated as CASSLRQGAGYEQYF. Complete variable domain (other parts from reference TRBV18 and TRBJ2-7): NAGVMQNPRHLVRRRGQEARLRCSPMKGHSHVYWYRQLPEEGLKFMVYLQKENIIDESGMPKERFSAEFPKEGPSILRIQQVVRGDSAAYFCASSLRQGAGYEQYFGPGTRLTVT.

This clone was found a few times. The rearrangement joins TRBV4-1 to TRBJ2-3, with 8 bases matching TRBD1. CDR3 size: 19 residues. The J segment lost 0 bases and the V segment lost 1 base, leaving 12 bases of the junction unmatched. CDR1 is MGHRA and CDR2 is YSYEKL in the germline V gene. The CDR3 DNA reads TGCGCCAGCAGCCAAGGGAGGACAGGGCTACCGACTAGCACAGATACGCAGTATTTT. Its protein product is CASSQGRTGLPTSTDTQYF.

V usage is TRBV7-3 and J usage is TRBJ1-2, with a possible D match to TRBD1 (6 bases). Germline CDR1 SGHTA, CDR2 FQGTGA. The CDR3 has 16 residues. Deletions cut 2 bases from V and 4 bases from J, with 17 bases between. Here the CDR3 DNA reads TGTGCCAGCAGCTTATACGGCCCAGGACAGTTCTATGGCTACACCTTC. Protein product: CASSLYGPGQFYGYTF.

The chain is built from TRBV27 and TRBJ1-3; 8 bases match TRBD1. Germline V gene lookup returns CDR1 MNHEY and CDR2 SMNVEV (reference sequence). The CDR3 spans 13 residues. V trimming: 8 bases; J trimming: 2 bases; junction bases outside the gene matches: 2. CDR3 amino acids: CASATGAGNTIYF. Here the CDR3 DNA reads TGTGCCAGCGCGACAGGGGCTGGAAACACCATATATTTT.

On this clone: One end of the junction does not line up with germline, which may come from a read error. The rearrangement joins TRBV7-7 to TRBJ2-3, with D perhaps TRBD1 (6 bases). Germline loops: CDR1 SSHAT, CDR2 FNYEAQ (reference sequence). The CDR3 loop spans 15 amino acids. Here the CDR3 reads CASSLTLTQGGTQYF. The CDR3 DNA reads TGTGCTAGCAGCCTTACTTTAACACAGGGCGGTACGCAGTATTTT.

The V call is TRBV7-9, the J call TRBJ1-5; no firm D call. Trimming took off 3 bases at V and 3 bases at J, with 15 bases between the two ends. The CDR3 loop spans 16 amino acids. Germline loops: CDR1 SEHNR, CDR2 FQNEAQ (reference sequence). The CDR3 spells CASSLVGRHTNQPQHF. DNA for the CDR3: TGTGCCAGCAGCTTGGTCGGCCGACACACCAATCAGCCCCAGCATTTT.

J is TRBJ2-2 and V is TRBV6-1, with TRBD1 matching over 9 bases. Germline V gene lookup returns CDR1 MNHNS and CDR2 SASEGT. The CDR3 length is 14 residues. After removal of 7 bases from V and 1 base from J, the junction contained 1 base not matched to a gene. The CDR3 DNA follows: TGTGCCAGCAAGGGACAGGGGAACACCGGGGAGCTGTTTTTT. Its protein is CASKGQGNTGELFF.

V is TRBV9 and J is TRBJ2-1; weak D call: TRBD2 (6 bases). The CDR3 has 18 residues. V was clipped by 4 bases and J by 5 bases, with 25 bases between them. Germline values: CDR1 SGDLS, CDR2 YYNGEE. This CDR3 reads CASSPNGASGGTDNEQFF. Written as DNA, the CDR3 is TGTGCCAGCAGCCCCAACGGCGCGAGTGGGGGGACCGACAATGAGCAGTTCTTC.

This CDR3 is CASSWNRQSNYGYTF. The CDR3 nucleotides read TGCGCCAGCAGCTGGAACCGACAGAGCAACTATGGCTACACCTTC. The gene calls are TRBV5-1 and TRBJ1-2; possibly TRBD1 for D (5 bases). Germline V lookup: CDR1 SGHRS, CDR2 YFSETQ. The CDR3 extends over 15 amino acids. Trimming stripped 3 bases from V and 2 bases from J, with 14 bases between.

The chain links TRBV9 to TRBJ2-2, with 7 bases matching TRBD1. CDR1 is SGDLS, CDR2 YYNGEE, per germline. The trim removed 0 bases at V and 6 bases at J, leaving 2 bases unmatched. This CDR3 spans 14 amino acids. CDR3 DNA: TGTGCCAGCAGCGTAGGACAGGGAGCCGGGGAGCTGTTTTTT. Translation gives CASSVGQGAGELFF.

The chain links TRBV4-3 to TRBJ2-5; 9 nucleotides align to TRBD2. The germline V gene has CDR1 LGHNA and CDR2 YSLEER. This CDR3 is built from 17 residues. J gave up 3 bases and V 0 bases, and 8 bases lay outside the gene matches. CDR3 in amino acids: CASSQDMFASGEETQYF. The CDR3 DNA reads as TGCGCCAGCAGCCAAGATATGTTTGCTAGCGGGGAAGAGACCCAGTACTTC.

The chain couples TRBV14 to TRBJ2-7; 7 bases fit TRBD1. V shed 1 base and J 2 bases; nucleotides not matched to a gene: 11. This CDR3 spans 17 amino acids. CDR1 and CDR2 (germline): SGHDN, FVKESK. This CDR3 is CASSQGFWGTATYEQYF. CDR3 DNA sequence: TGTGCCAGCAGCCAAGGTTTCTGGGGGACAGCTACCTACGAGCAGTACTTC. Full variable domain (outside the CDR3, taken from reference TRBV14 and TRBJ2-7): EAGVTQFPSHSVIEKGQTVTLRCDPISGHDNLYWYRRVMGKEIKFLLHFVKESKQDESGMPNNRFLAERTGGTYSTLKVQPAELEDSGVYFCASSQGFWGTATYEQYFGPGTRLTVT.

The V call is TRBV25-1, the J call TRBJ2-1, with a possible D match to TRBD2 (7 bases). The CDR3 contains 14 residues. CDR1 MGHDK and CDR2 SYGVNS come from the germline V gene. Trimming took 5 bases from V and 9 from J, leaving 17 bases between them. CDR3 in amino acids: CASSPRGALREQFF. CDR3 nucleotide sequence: TGTGCCAGCAGTCCACGGGGGGCCTTACGTGAGCAGTTCTTC.

The CDR3 protein is CATTPGLHYNEQFF. In nucleotides, the CDR3 is TGCGCCACCACACCGGGACTACACTACAATGAGCAGTTCTTC. The chain is built from TRBV5-1 and TRBJ2-1, with 7 bases that match TRBD2. The germline CDR1 and CDR2 sequences are SGHRS and YFSETQ. The CDR3 contains 14 residues. Germline trimming cut 9 bases from V and 3 bases from J; bases unmatched to any gene: 9.

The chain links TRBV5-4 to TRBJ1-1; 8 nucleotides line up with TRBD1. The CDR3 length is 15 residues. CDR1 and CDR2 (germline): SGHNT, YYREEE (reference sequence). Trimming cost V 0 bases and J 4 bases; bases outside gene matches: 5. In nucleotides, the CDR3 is TGTGCCAGCAGCTTGGCCGGCACAGGGGGCACTGAAGCTTTCTTT. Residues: CASSLAGTGGTEAFF.